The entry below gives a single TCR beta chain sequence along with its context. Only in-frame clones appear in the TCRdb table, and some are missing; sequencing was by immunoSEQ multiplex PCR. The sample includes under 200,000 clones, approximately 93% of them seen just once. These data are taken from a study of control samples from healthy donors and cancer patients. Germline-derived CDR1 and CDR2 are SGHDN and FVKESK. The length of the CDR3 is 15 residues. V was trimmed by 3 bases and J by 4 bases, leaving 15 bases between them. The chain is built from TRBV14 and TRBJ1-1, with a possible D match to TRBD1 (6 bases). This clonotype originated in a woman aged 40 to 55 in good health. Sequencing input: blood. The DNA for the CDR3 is TGTGCCAGCAGCCACACCGGGACACCAGGCACTGAAGCTTTCTTT. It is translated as CASSHTGTPGTEAFF.